A single sample is the source of the 28 T cell receptor beta chains below, sequenced in a study of blood T cells in healthy people across ages. With a J-beta primer mix and a sample-barcoded 5' primer, a second PCR ran about 7 to 12 cycles. TCRdb re-analysed the 5' RACE reads in MiXCR, keeping a single row per CDR3 protein. Of hundreds of thousands of distinct CDR3 sequences listed, less than 45% are singletons. The sample taken for sequencing was blood. All receptors come from a man aged 80 or over in good health.

The chain uses TRBV7-2 and TRBJ2-1, with TRBD2 matching 16 bases. The V gene's germline CDR1 is SGHTA and CDR2 FQGNSA. Trimming at V came to 4 bases and at J to 5 bases, leaving 14 bases not matched to a gene. CDR3 length equals 20 residues. The CDR3 is CASSSIGTSGGARRNNEQFF. The CDR3 region has the DNA TGTGCCAGCAGCTCTATCGGGACTAGCGGGGGGGCCCGTAGGAACAATGAGCAGTTCTTC.

This clonotype turned up a few times. This chain joins TRBV7-2 and TRBJ2-5, with D possibly TRBD2 on 5 matching bases. The V end lost 1 base, the J end lost 1 base, and 7 bases lay between the germline ends. The CDR3 has 14 residues. In germline, CDR1 is SGHTA, CDR2 FQGNSA. CDR3 residues: CASSLVGVQETQYF. In DNA, the CDR3 is TGTGCCAGCAGCTTAGTGGGAGTCCAAGAGACCCAGTACTTC.

This clonotype was observed at least ten times. The chain combines TRBV29-1 with TRBJ2-5, with 8 bases matching TRBD1. CDR3 length: 12 residues. The V gene end was trimmed by 2 bases and the J gene end by 4 bases; junction bases not matched to a gene: 0. Per the germline V gene, CDR1 is SQVTM and CDR2 is ANQGSEA. The CDR3 DNA follows: TGCAGCGTTGAACAGGGGGCAGAGACCCAGTACTTC. Translated: CSVEQGAETQYF.

This chain joins TRBV7-9 and TRBJ2-5; the match to TRBD1 covers 10 bases. With V trimmed by 5 bases and J by 4 bases, 10 bases remained unmatched. CDR1 and CDR2 from the germline V gene are SEHNR and FQNEAQ (reference sequence). CDR3 length: 16 residues. The CDR3 sequence is CASSTNSGTGVETQYF. CDR3 DNA: TGTGCCAGCAGCACAAATTCCGGGACAGGGGTAGAGACCCAGTACTTC.

This rearrangement joins TRBV20-1 to TRBJ2-1; 9 bases align to TRBD2. The CDR3 length is 14 residues. Germline trimming cut 1 base from V and 8 bases from J; bases unmatched to any gene: 6. The germline V gene has CDR1 DFQATT and CDR2 SNEGSKA (reference sequence). CDR3 in amino acids: CSARAGTSIYEQFF. Here the CDR3 DNA reads TGCAGTGCTAGAGCCGGGACTAGCATTTATGAGCAGTTCTTC.

This clonotype was seen a single time. The chain links TRBV7-2 to TRBJ2-4; D is unresolved. The DNA end favors TRBJ2-5, so the J call may be wrong. The germline V gene has CDR1 SGHTA and CDR2 FQGNSA. This CDR3 has 13 amino acids. CDR3 in amino acids: CASSYPVGETQYF. The CDR3 DNA reads TGTGCCAGCAGCTACCCCGTCGGTGAGACCCAGTACTTC.

V and J are TRBV20-1 and TRBJ2-3, with 9 bases matching TRBD2. Germline values: CDR1 DFQATT, CDR2 SNEGSKA (reference sequence). V trimming: 5 bases; J trimming: 3 bases; junction bases outside the gene matches: 9. This CDR3 is built from 15 residues. The CDR3 reads CSAEVAGVLTDTQYF. CDR3 bases: TGCAGTGCTGAGGTAGCGGGAGTACTAACAGATACGCAGTATTTT.

This clonotype was counted between two and nine times. The CDR3 nucleotides read TGTGCCAGCAGCTCCACCGGGGTGAGACAATCACCCCTCCACTTT. Its translation: CASSSTGVRQSPLHF. V usage is TRBV7-2 and J usage is TRBJ1-6; D ambiguous. Germline V CDR1 and CDR2: SGHTA, FQGNSA. The CDR3 consists of 15 residues. V shed 4 bases and J shed 10 bases, with 17 bases lying between them.

This clonotype was found once. The chain combines TRBV9 with TRBJ1-2; weak D call: TRBD1 (5 bases). The V gene's germline CDR1 is SGDLS and CDR2 YYNGEE. The CDR3 spans 15 residues. Between the trimmed V and J ends, which lost 4 bases and 6 bases, there was a span of 19 bases. CDR3 in amino acids: CASSRLRVGTHGYTF. The CDR3 DNA reads as TGTGCCAGCAGCCGCCTCAGGGTAGGGACCCATGGCTACACCTTC.

The CDR3 reads CASDSGIHTDTQYF. The CDR3, as DNA: TGTGCCAGCGATAGCGGGATTCACACAGATACGCAGTATTTT. The chain carries TRBV7-9 and TRBJ2-3; 8 bases are a match to TRBD2. The V gene's germline CDR1 is SEHNR and CDR2 FQNEAQ (reference sequence). Trimming took 8 bases from V and 2 from J; bases not matched to a gene: 6. The CDR3 covers 14 residues.

This clonotype was seen a single time. An end of the junction differs from the germline gene, which may be a read error. The CDR3 loop is CASSRAPASSYNQQFF. The DNA of the CDR3 is TGTGCCAGCAGTCGCGCCCCAGCGAGCTCCTACAATCAGCAGTTCTTC. This chain links TRBV27 with TRBJ2-1; no clear D gene. Germline V gene lookup returns CDR1 MNHEY and CDR2 SMNVEV (reference sequence). The CDR3 length is 16 residues.

This clonotype appeared a single time. The chain combines TRBV6-2 or TRBV6-3 with TRBJ1-1, with D possibly being TRBD1 (5 bases). From germline, CDR1 is MNHEY and CDR2 SVGEGT. The V gene lost 7 bases and the J gene lost 4 bases, with 16 bases spanning the gap. The CDR3 loop spans 14 amino acids. Here the CDR3 reads CASTLQGSSTEAFF. As DNA, the CDR3 is TGTGCCAGCACCCTTCAGGGTTCATCCACTGAAGCTTTCTTT.

This chain uses TRBV9 with TRBJ1-3; TRBD1 is a possible D gene (6 bases). Germline assignment: CDR1 SGDLS and CDR2 YYNGEE. This CDR3 has 15 residues. Trimming removed 4 bases from V and 0 bases from J, with 11 bases in between. CDR3 DNA sequence: TGTGCCAGCAGCCCGGACAGCCTCTCTGGAAACACCATATATTTT. The encoded protein is CASSPDSLSGNTIYF.

This chain links TRBV25-1 with TRBJ2-1; no clear D gene. The germline V gene has CDR1 MGHDK and CDR2 SYGVNS. The CDR3 totals 16 residues. Trimming removed 0 bases at V and 7 bases at J, with 16 bases between. The DNA for the CDR3 is TGTGCCAGCAGTGAATATGGGAAGATATACTATAATGAGCAGTTCTTC. Protein product: CASSEYGKIYYNEQFF.

V is TRBV6-6 and J is TRBJ2-2, with 12 nucleotides matching TRBD1. The CDR3 loop spans 17 amino acids. V was pared by 9 bases and J by 7 bases, with 15 bases of the junction left unmatched. Germline CDR1 is MNHNY and CDR2 is SVGAGI (reference sequence). Here the CDR3 DNA reads TGTGCCAGTCCCCCGGGTCCGGGACAGGGGGCAAACGGGGAGCTGTTTTTT. Translated, it gives CASPPGPGQGANGELFF.

This chain connects TRBV20-1 to TRBJ1-4, with D unresolved. CDR3 size: 13 residues. V lost 0 bases, J lost 4 bases, and 6 bases lay in between. Germline CDR1 is DFQATT and CDR2 is SNEGSKA (reference sequence). CDR3 region: CSARDRLNEKLFF. The CDR3, as DNA: TGCAGTGCTAGAGATAGACTTAATGAAAAACTGTTTTTT.

Points on this clonotype: At one boundary the junction diverges from the germline segment, which might be a read error. The rearrangement links TRBV5-1 to TRBJ1-1, with a possible D match to TRBD1 (5 bases). The germline V gene encodes CDR1 SGHRS and CDR2 YFSETQ. The CDR3 is made up of 16 amino acids. The chain's CDR3 is CASSLVFGTENTEAFF. For the CDR3, the DNA is TGCGCCAGCAGTTTGGTTTTCGGGACTGAGAACACTGAAGCTTTCTTT.

Concerning this clonotype itself: The junction departs from germline at one end; a sequencing error may be responsible. The chain has TRBV11-2 and TRBJ2-3; D may be TRBD1 (7 bases). In germline, CDR1 is SGHAT, CDR2 FQNNGV. The CDR3 length is 15 residues. CDR3 DNA: TGTGTCAGCAGCCTGGAGGGGGCCAACACAGATACGCAGTATTTT. It encodes CVSSLEGANTDTQYF.

This clonotype was counted only a few times. The genes are TRBV4-3 and TRBJ2-5, with 9 positions matching TRBD1. Germline loops: CDR1 LGHNA, CDR2 YSLEER. With 6 bases clipped from V and 5 bases from J, the junction kept 7 bases outside the gene matches. The CDR3 contains 14 residues. CDR3 protein: CASRKQGAWETQYF. The CDR3 DNA sequence: TGCGCCAGCAGAAAACAGGGGGCCTGGGAGACCCAGTACTTC.

The chain employs TRBV3-1 and TRBJ2-6; TRBD2 matches at 10 bases. The J segment lost 4 bases and the V segment lost 1 base, leaving 10 bases of the junction unmatched. The CDR3 runs to 19 residues. CDR1 and CDR2 from the germline V gene are LGHDT and YNNKEL (reference sequence). CDR3 sequence reads: CASSQAQAGGQVGANVLTF. The CDR3 DNA sequence: TGTGCCAGCAGCCAAGCCCAAGCGGGAGGGCAGGTGGGGGCCAACGTCCTGACTTTC.

In its sample, this clonotype was seen once. The V call is TRBV2, the J call TRBJ1-4; 7 bases are a match to TRBD1. Germline CDR1 reads SNHLY; CDR2 reads FYNNEI. V lost 6 bases to trimming and J lost 3 bases; unmatched junction nucleotides: 7. The CDR3 is 15 amino acids. CDR3 loop: CASSPWDSSNEKLFF. The DNA for the CDR3 is TGTGCCAGCAGCCCCTGGGACAGCTCTAATGAAAAACTGTTTTTT.

V is TRBV6-5 and J is TRBJ2-3; D is unclear. Trimming removed 0 bases from V and 0 bases from J, with 7 bases in between. The germline V gene has CDR1 MNHEY and CDR2 SVGAGI. This CDR3 is built from 15 residues. The CDR3: CASSYSSTSTDTQYF. The CDR3 bases are TGTGCCAGCAGTTACTCGTCTACCAGCACAGATACGCAGTATTTT.

This chain uses TRBV4-1 with TRBJ1-5; TRBD1 might be the D (5 bases). This CDR3 spans 16 amino acids. The germline V gene has CDR1 MGHRA and CDR2 YSYEKL. The V end was cut by 2 bases, the J end by 7 bases, with 18 bases between. The CDR3 nucleotides read TGCGCCAGCAGCCAAAAGGACGTGGGGGAGAAGCAGCCCCAGCATTTT. Its protein product is CASSQKDVGEKQPQHF.

This clonotype has a handful of counts. J is TRBJ2-7 and V is TRBV5-4, with 13 nucleotides matching TRBD2. The CDR3 runs to 16 residues. Losses at the gene ends were 3 bases for V and 2 bases for J; bases not matched to a gene: 5. Germline V gene lookup returns CDR1 SGHNT and CDR2 YYREEE (reference sequence). DNA for the CDR3: TGTGCCAGCAGCTCGGGACTAGCGGGGCCCGCCTACGAGCAGTACTTC. Its translation: CASSSGLAGPAYEQYF.

The rearrangement uses TRBV4-3 and TRBJ1-1; no reliable D call. This CDR3 has 15 amino acids. CDR1 is LGHNA and CDR2 is YSLEER in the germline V gene. The V end was cut by 0 bases, the J end by 2 bases, with 10 bases between. Written as DNA, the CDR3 is TGCGCCAGCAGCCAAGACGTCACGGTAAACACTGAAGCTTTCTTT. Translating it yields CASSQDVTVNTEAFF.

The chain combines TRBV20-1 with TRBJ2-7; D is perhaps TRBD2 (6 bases). CDR3 length: 13 amino acids. Germline V lookup: CDR1 DFQATT, CDR2 SNEGSKA (reference sequence). Trimming pared 6 bases from V and 2 bases from J, leaving 14 bases between. CDR3: CSATGTYTYEQYF. CDR3 bases: TGCAGTGCCACCGGGACTTATACCTACGAGCAGTACTTC.

This clonotype was observed at least ten times. The chain joins TRBV6-6 to TRBJ2-3, with no clear D. The CDR3 has 11 amino acids. Germline assignment: CDR1 MNHNY and CDR2 SVGAGI (reference sequence). V was trimmed by 6 bases and J by 4 bases, leaving 5 bases between them. The DNA for the CDR3 is TGTGCCAGCAGCTCGTCAGATACGCAGTATTTT. This sequence encodes CASSSSDTQYF.

This sequence joins TRBV28 and TRBJ2-7; 8 nucleotides line up with TRBD1. Germline lookup yields CDR1 MDHEN and CDR2 SYDVKM. The CDR3 contains 13 residues. The trim removed 8 bases at V and 2 bases at J, leaving 5 bases unmatched. CDR3 in amino acids: CASETGVPYEQYF. The DNA of the CDR3 is TGTGCCAGCGAGACAGGGGTCCCCTACGAGCAGTACTTC.